The clone carrying this T cell receptor beta chain was detected only a few times. The table came from immunoSEQ multiplex PCR; TCRdb's copy has only in-frame clones and leaves some out. The sample has under 200,000 clones; around nine tenths are singletons. This CDR3 has 13 residues. Germline V gene data show CDR1 as LGHDT and CDR2 as YNNKEL (reference sequence). Between the trimmed V and J ends, which lost 4 bases and 8 bases, there was a span of 11 bases. The data originate from a study of blood T cell repertoires in COVID-19. On the study more broadly: Donors in the United States, Italy and Spain gave samples during acute or convalescent COVID-19. From T cells, B-cell-depleted T cells, or PBMCs came the material, which was cDNA or gDNA.

This clonotype originated in a man younger than 35 with active or convalescent COVID-19. The gene calls are TRBV3-1 (or the pseudogene TRBV3-2) and TRBJ2-2, with D possibly being TRBD2 (5 bases). The sample was peripheral blood. The CDR3 bases are TGTGCCAGCAGCCCACGGGGTTCTGGGGAGCTGTTTTTT. The encoded protein is CASSPRGSGELFF.